This T cell receptor beta chain was sequenced during a study of blood T cell repertoires in COVID-19. For the study at large: Spain, Italy and the United States supplied samples that represented acute and convalescent COVID-19. PBMCs, B-cell-depleted T cells, or T cells were the source of the cDNA or gDNA that made up the material.

Original processing notes: Counts of nucleated cells, estimated from reference gene primer amplification, were obtained. Profiled with immunoSEQ multiplex PCR; TCRdb holds only in-frame clones, not every one. Clone size and V and J calls were adopted from that table, with D and trimming inferred from the DNA. The table includes 45,000 or so clones, 80% to 90% detected once. The germline gives CDR1 SGHRS, CDR2 YFSETQ. V was pared by 4 bases and J by 11 bases, with 12 bases of the junction left unmatched. The CDR3 has 14 residues. The material sequenced was peripheral blood. The receptor's source is a woman at least 80 years old with COVID-19, enrolled during active disease. This sequence joins TRBV5-1 and TRBJ1-1; 9 bases fit TRBD1. The CDR3 DNA reads as TGCGCCAGCAGCCTAATCCCGGGACAGGGTACGGCTTTCTTT. This gives the protein CASSLIPGQGTAFF.